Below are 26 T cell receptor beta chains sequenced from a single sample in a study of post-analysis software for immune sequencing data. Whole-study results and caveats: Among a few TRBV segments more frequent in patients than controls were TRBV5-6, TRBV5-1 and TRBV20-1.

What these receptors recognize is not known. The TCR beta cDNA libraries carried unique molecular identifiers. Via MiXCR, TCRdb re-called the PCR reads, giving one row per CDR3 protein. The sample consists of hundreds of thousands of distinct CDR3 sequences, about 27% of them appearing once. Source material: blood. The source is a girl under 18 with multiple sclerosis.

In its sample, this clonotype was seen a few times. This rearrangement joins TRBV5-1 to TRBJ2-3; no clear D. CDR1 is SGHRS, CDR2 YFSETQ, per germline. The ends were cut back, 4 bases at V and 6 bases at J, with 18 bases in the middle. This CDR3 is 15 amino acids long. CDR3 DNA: TGCGCCAGCAGCCGCCCGAGAACTGGTGCGGATACGCAGTATTTT. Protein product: CASSRPRTGADTQYF. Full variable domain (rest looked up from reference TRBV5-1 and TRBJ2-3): KAGVTQTPRYLIKTRGQQVTLSCSPISGHRSVSWYQQTPGQGLQFLFEYFSETQRNKGNFPGRFSGRQFSNSRSEMNVSTLELGDSALYLCASSRPRTGADTQYFGPGTRLTVL.

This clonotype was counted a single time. This chain's CDR3 is CASSPRSTMNTEAFF. The CDR3 DNA reads as TGTGCCAGCTCACCACGGTCTACCATGAACACTGAAGCTTTCTTT. This sequence joins TRBV18 and TRBJ1-1; no clear D gene. The CDR3 loop spans 15 amino acids. Trimming removed 1 base from V and 0 bases from J, with 9 bases in between. Per the germline V gene, CDR1 is KGHSH and CDR2 is LQKENI.

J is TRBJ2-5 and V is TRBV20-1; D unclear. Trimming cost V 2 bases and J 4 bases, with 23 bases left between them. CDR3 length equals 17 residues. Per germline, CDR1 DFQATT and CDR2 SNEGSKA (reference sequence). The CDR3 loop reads CSARPRGRFEIRETQYF. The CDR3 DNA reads TGCAGTGCTAGACCCCGTGGTCGATTTGAAATTAGAGAGACCCAGTACTTC.

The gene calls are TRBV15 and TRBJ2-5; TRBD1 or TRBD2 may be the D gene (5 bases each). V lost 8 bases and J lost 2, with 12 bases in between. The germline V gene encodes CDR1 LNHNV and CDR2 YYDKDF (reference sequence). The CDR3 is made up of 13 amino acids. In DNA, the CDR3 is TGTGCCACCGGGGCGGGCTTACAAGAGACCCAGTACTTC. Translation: CATGAGLQETQYF.

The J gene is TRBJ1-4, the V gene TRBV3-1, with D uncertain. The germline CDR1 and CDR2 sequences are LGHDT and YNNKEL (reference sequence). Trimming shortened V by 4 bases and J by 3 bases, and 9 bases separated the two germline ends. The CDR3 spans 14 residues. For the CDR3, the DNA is TGTGCCAGCAGCCCGCGATGGGCTAATGAAAAACTGTTTTTT. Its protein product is CASSPRWANEKLFF.

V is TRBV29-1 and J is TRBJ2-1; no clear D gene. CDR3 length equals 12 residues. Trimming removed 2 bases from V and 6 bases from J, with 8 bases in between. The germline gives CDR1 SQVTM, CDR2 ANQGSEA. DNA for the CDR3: TGCAGCGTTGAACAAAACAGCAATGAGCAGTTCTTC. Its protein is CSVEQNSNEQFF.

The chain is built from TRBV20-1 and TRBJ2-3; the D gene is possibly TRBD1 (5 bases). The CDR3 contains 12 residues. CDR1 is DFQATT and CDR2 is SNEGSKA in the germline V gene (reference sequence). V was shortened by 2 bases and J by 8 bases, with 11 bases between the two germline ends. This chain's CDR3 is CSARLQGSTQYF. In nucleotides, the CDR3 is TGCAGTGCTAGACTCCAGGGTAGTACGCAGTATTTT.

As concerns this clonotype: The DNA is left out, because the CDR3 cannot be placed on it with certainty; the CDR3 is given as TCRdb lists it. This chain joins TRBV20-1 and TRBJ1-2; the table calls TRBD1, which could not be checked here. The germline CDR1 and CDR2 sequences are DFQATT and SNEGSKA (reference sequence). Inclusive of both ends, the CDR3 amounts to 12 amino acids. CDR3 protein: CSRDSPNYGCTF.

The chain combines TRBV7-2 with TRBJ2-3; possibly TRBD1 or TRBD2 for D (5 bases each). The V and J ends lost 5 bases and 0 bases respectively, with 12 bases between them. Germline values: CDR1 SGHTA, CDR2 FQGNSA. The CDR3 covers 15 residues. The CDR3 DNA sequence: TGTGCCAGCAGCCCCCTGGGGGAGAGCACAGATACGCAGTATTTT. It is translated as CASSPLGESTDTQYF.

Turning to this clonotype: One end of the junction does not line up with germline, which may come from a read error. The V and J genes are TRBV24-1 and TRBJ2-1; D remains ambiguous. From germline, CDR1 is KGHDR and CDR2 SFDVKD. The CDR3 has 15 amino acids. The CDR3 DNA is TGTGCCCCCAGTGATCCAAGTGGCGCCTACAATGAGCAGTTCTTC. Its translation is CAPSDPSGAYNEQFF.

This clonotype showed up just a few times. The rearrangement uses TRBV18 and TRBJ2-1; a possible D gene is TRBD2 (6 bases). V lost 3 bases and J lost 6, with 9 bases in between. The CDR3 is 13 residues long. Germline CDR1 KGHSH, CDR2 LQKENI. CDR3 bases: TGTGCCAGCTCACCGGGGAGGTCCAATGAGCAGTTCTTC. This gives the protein CASSPGRSNEQFF.

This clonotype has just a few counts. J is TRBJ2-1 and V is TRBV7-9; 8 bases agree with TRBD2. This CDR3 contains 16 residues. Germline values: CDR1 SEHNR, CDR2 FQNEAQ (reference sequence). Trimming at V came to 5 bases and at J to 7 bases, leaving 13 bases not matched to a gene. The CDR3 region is CASSPNAAGEWNEQFF. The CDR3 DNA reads TGTGCCAGCAGCCCAAACGCAGCGGGAGAGTGGAATGAGCAGTTCTTC.

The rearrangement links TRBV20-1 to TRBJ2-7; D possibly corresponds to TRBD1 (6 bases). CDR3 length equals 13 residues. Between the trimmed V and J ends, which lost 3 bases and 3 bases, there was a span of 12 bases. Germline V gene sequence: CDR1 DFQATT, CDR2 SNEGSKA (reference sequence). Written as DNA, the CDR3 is TGCAGTGCTAGTGTAGGCAGGGGCTACGAGCAGTACTTC. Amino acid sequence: CSASVGRGYEQYF.

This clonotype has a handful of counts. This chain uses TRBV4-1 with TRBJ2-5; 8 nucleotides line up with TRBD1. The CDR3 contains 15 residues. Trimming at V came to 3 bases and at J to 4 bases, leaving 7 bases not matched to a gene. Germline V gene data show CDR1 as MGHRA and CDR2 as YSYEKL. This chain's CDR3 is CASSQGDRGTETQYF. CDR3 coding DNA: TGCGCCAGCAGCCAGGGAGACAGGGGTACAGAGACCCAGTACTTC.

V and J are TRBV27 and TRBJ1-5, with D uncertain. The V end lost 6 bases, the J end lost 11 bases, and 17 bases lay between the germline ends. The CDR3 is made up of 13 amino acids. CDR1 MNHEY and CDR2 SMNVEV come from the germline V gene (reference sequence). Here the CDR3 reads CASRLSGESAQHF. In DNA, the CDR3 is TGTGCCAGCAGACTAAGTGGGGAGAGCGCCCAGCATTTT.

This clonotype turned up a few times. Written as DNA, the CDR3 is TGCAGCGTTGAAGATGCCACCCCGGACCCCCGGGCCCAAGAGACCCAGTACTTC. Translated: CSVEDATPDPRAQETQYF. This chain links TRBV29-1 with TRBJ2-5; D not resolved. V shed 0 bases and J shed 1 base, with 21 bases lying between them. The CDR3 totals 18 residues. Per the germline V gene, CDR1 is SQVTM and CDR2 is ANQGSEA.

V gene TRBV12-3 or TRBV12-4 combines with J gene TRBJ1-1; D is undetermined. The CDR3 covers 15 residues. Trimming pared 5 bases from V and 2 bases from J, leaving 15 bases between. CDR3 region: CASSAIAWGNTEAFF. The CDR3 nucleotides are TGTGCCAGCAGTGCGATAGCCTGGGGAAACACTGAAGCTTTCTTT.

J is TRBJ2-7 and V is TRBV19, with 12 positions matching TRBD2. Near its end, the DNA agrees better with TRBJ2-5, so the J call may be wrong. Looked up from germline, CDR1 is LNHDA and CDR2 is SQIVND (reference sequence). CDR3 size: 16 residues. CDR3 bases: TGTGCCAGTAGTGTAACCTCGGGACTAGCGGGCGAGACCCAGTACTTC. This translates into CASSVTSGLAGETQYF.

CDR3 sequence: CASGVLEKLFF. CDR3 bases: TGCGCCAGCGGCGTCCTAGAAAAACTGTTTTTT. This chain joins TRBV4-1 and TRBJ1-4; D unclear. The CDR3 covers 11 residues. V was shortened by 8 bases and J by 8 bases, with 9 bases between the two germline ends. Looked up from germline, CDR1 is MGHRA and CDR2 is YSYEKL.

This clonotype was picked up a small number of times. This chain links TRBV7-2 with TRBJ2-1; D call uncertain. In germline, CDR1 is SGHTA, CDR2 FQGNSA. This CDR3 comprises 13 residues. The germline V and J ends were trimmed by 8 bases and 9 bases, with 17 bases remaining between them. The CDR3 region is CASGPLLGREQFF. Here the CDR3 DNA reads TGTGCCAGCGGGCCCCTGCTGGGTCGTGAGCAGTTCTTC.

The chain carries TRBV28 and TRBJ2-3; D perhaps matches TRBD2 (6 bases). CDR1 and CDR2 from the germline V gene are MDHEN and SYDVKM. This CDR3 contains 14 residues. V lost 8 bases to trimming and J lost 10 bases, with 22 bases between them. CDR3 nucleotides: TGTGCCAGCGAGTACTCTAGGGCCAGCGGGTCGCAGTATTTT. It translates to CASEYSRASGSQYF.

DNA for the CDR3: TGTGCCAGCAGCTTAGATCTCCTCTTCGAGCAGTACTTC. Translation gives CASSLDLLFEQYF. The chain carries TRBV7-2 and TRBJ2-7; D ambiguous. The germline V and J ends were trimmed by 1 base and 6 bases, with 10 bases remaining between them. In germline, CDR1 is SGHTA, CDR2 FQGNSA. The CDR3 covers 13 residues.

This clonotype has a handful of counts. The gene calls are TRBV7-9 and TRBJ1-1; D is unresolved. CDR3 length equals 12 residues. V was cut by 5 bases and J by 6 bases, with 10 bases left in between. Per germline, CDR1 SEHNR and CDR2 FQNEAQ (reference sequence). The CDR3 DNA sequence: TGTGCCAGCAGCGCCCCACGCCCTGAAGCTTTCTTT. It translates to CASSAPRPEAFF.

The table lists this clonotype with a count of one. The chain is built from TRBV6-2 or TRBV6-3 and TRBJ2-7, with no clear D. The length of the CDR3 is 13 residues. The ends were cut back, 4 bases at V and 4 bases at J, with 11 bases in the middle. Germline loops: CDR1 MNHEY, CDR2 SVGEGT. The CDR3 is CASSWALHYEQYF. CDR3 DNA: TGTGCCAGCAGTTGGGCCCTTCATTACGAGCAGTACTTC.

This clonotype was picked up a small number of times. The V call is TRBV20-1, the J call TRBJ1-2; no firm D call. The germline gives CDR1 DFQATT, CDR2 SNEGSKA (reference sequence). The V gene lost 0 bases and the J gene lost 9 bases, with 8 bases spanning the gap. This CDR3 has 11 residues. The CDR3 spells CSARDQPRYTF. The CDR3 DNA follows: TGCAGTGCTAGAGATCAGCCGCGCTACACCTTC.

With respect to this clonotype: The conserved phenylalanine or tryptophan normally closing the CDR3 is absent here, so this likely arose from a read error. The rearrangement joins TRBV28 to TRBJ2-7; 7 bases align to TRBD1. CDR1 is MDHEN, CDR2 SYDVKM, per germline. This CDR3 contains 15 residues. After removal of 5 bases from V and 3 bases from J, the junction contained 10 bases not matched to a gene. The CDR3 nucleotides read TGTGCCAGCAGTCCACCGACAGGGAGCTTCTACGAGCAGTACTCC. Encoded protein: CASSPPTGSFYEQYS.